This T cell receptor (beta chain) came from a study of shared clonotypes between healthy human individuals. The CDR3 loop spans 11 amino acids. Germline CDR1 is SGHTA and CDR2 is FQGNSA. V was pared by 4 bases and J by 5 bases, with 5 bases between. This clone was seen more than once but under ten times. Distinct nucleotide sequences in the sample also encode this CDR3. The method was immunoSEQ multiplex PCR; TCRdb's version includes in-frame clones alone and lacks a portion of them. The repertoire holds around 700,000 clones, with 74% as singletons. The material sequenced was memory CD4+ T cells sorted from blood. This sample's subset: CD45RA-negative fraction. This chain joins TRBV7-2 and TRBJ2-5; D perhaps matches TRBD2 (5 bases). The clonotype was recovered from a woman aged 30 to 39 in good health. The CDR3 sequence: CASSSGETQYF. In DNA form, the CDR3 reads TGTGCCAGCAGCTCGGGGGAGACCCAGTACTTC.